This T cell receptor (beta chain) stems from a study of cytomegalovirus exposure and HLA in healthy donors. Whole-study context: Ancestry clustering placed roughly four fifths of 300 to 400 genotyped donors in the Caucasian-associated cluster. Overall study findings and caveats: Several of the most significant clusters appeared linked to common viral pathogens, based on a later analysis. In vitro experiments confirmed that three CMV-associated chains were specific for CMV antigens.

Healthy individuals who donated bone marrow served as the donors. CDR1 is KGHSH, CDR2 LQKENI, per germline. Trimming pared 4 bases from V and 11 bases from J, leaving 30 bases between. The CDR3 is 17 residues long. The PCR used 60 Vbeta and 13 Jbeta primers. Assay used: immunoSEQ multiplex PCR; TCRdb lists only in-frame clones, some missing. The sample consists of 110,000 to 150,000 clones, 80% of them appearing once. Remarks on this clone: Its specificity is not known.

Sequenced sample: PBMCs. The TCR was taken from a male donor in good health and CMV-seronegative. The chain employs TRBV18 and TRBJ2-7; D is perhaps TRBD1 (6 bases). The CDR3 is CASSLADRSARPYSEYF. In DNA, the CDR3 is TGTGCCAGCTCACTAGCCGACAGGTCAGCCCGTCCCTATTCCGAGTACTTC.